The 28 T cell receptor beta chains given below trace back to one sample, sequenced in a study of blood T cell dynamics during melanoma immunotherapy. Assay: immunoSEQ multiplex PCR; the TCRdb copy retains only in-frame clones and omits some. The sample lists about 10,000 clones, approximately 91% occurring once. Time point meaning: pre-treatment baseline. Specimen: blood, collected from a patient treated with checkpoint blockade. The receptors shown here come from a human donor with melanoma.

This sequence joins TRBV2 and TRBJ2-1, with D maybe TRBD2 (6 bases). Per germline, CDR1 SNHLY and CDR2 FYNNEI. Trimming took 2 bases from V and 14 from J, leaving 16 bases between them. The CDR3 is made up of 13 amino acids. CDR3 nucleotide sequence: TGTGCCAGCAGTGAACGGGACTCCAAACCGGAGTTCTTC. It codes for CASSERDSKPEFF.

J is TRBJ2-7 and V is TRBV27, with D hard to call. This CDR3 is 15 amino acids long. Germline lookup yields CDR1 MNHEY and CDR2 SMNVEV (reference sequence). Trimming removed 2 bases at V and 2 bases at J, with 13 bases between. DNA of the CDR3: TGTGCCAGCAGTTTAAAAGCACCGTCACCCTACGAGCAGTACTTC. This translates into CASSLKAPSPYEQYF.

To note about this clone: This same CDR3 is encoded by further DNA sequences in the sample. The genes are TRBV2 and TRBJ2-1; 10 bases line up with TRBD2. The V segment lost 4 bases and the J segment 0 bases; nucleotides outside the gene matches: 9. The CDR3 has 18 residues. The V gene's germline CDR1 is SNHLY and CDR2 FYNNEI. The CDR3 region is CASSVYGLAVSSYNEQFF. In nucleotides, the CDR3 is TGTGCCAGCAGTGTTTACGGACTAGCGGTTAGCTCCTACAATGAGCAGTTCTTC.

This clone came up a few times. CDR3 DNA sequence: TGCGCCAGCAGCTTGGCGGGGGAGCTAGGTCAGCCCCAGCATTTT. Its translation is CASSLAGELGQPQHF. The chain joins TRBV5-1 to TRBJ1-5; possible D gene TRBD1, 5 bases. The CDR3 has 15 residues. Trimming left V 0 bases short and J 6 bases short, with 13 bases between. CDR1 and CDR2 from the germline V gene are SGHRS and YFSETQ.

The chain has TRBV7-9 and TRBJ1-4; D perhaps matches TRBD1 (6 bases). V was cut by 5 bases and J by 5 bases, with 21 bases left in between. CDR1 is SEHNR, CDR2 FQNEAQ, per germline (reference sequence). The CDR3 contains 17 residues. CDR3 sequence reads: CASSQQGPGHGNEKLFF. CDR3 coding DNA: TGTGCCAGCAGCCAACAAGGCCCGGGACACGGAAATGAAAAACTGTTTTTT.

CDR3 nucleotides: TGTGCCAGCAGCAAGGCAGGCCTCAACACTGAAGCTTTCTTT. Translated: CASSKAGLNTEAFF. This rearrangement joins TRBV9 to TRBJ1-1; D gene uncertain. The germline V gene encodes CDR1 SGDLS and CDR2 YYNGEE. The germline V and J ends were trimmed by 4 bases and 2 bases, with 12 bases remaining between them. This CDR3 contains 14 residues. Filled out from reference TRBV9 and TRBJ1-1, the complete variable domain reads DSGVTQTPKHLITATGQRVTLRCSPRSGDLSVYWYQQSLDQGLQFLIQYYNGEERAKGNILERFSAQQFPDLHSELNLSSLELGDSALYFCASSKAGLNTEAFFGQGTRLTVV.

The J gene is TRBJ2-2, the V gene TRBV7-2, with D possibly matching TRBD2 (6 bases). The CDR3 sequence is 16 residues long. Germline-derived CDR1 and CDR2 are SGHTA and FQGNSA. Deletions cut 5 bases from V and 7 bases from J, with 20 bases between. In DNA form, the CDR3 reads TGTGCCAGCAGCCCGTGGGGGGTGATTCGGGGCGGGGAGCTGTTTTTT. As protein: CASSPWGVIRGGELFF.

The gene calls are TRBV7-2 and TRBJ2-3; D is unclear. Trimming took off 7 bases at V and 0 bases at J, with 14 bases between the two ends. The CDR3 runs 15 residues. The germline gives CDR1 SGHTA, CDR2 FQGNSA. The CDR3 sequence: CASTPFSTSTDTQYF. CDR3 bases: TGTGCCAGCACCCCCTTCTCCACGAGCACAGATACGCAGTATTTT. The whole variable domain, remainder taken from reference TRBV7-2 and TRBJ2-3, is GAGVSQSPSNKVTEKGKDVELRCDPISGHTALYWYRQSLGQGLEFLIYFQGNSAPDKSGLPSDRFSAERTGGSVSTLTIQRTQQEDSAVYLCASTPFSTSTDTQYFGPGTRLTVL.

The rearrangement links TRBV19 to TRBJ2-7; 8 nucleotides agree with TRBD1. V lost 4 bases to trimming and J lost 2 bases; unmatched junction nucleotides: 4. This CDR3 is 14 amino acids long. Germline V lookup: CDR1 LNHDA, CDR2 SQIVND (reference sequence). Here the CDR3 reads CASSTGTGTYEQYF. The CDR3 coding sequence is TGTGCCAGTAGTACAGGGACAGGAACCTACGAGCAGTACTTC.

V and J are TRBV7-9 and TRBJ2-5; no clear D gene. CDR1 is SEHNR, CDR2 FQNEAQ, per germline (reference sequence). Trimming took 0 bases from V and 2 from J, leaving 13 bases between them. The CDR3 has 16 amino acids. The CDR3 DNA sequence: TGTGCCAGCAGCTTAGCGCTGGCAAGCCTGCAAGAGACCCAGTACTTC. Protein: CASSLALASLQETQYF.

The CDR3, as DNA: TGCGCCAGCAGCTTGGTGGTTTACGGGGAGCTGTTTTTT. Encoded protein: CASSLVVYGELFF. The chain employs TRBV5-1 and TRBJ2-2; D gene uncertain. Trimming removed 0 bases at V and 7 bases at J, with 7 bases between. CDR3 length: 13 residues. The germline V gene has CDR1 SGHRS and CDR2 YFSETQ.

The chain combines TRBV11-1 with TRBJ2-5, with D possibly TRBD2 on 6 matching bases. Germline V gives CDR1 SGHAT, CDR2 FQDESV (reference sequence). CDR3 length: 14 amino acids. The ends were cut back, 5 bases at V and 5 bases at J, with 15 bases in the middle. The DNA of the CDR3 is TGTGCCAGCAGCCCTCGTGGCGGGGACGAGACCCAGTACTTC. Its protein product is CASSPRGGDETQYF.

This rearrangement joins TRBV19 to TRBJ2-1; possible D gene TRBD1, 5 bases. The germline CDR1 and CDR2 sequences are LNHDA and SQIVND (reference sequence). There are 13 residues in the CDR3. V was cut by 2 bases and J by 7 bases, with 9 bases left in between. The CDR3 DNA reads TGTGCCAGTAGTATAAACAGGCGGAATGAGCAGTTCTTC. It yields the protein CASSINRRNEQFF.

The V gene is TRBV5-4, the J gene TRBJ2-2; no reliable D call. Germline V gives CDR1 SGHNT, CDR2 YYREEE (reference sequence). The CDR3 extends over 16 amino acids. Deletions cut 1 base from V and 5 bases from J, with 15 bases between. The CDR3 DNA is TGTGCCAGCAGCTTGTTTTACGGGTATGGGACCGGGGAGCTGTTTTTT. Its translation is CASSLFYGYGTGELFF.

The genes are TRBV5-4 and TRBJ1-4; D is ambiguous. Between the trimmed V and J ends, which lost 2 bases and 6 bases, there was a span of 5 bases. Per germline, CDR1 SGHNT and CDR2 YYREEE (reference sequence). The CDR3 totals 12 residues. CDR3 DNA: TGTGCCAGCAGCTTCGGCGATGAAAAACTGTTTTTT. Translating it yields CASSFGDEKLFF. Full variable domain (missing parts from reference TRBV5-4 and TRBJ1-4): ETGVTQSPTHLIKTRGQQVTLRCSSQSGHNTVSWYQQALGQGPQFIFQYYREEENGRGNFPPRFSGLQFPNYSSELNVNALELDDSALYLCASSFGDEKLFFGSGTQLSVL.

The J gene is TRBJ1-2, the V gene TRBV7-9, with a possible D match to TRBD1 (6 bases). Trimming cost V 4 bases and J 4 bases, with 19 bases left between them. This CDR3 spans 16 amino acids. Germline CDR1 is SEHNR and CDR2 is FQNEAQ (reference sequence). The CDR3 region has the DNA TGTGCCAGCAGCTCCTGGCAGGGGAGGACGGGCTATGGCTACACCTTC. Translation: CASSSWQGRTGYGYTF.

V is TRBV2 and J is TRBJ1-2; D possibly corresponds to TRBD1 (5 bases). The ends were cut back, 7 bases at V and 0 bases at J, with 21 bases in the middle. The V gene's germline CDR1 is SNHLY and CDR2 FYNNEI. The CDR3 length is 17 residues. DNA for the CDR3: TGTGCCAGCACCCGTATGAATCTGGGGACCACTAACTATGGCTACACCTTC. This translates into CASTRMNLGTTNYGYTF. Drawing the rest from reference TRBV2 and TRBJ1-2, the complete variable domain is EPEVTQTPSHQVTQMGQEVILRCVPISNHLYFYWYRQILGQKVEFLVSFYNNEISEKSEIFDDQFSVERPDGSNFTLKIRSTKLEDSAMYFCASTRMNLGTTNYGYTFGSGTRLTVV.

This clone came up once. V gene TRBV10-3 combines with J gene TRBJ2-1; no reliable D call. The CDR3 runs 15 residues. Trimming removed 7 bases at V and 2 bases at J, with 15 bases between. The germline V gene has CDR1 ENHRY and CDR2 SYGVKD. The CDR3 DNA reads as TGTGCCATCACTGTCGAAGACTCCCCCTACAATGAGCAGTTCTTC. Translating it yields CAITVEDSPYNEQFF.

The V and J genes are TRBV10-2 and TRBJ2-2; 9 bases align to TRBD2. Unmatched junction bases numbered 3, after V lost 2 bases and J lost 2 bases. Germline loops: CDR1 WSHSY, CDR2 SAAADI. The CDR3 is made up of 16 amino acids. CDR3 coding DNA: TGCGCCAGCAGTGAGCTACTAGCGGGTAACACCGGGGAGCTGTTTTTT. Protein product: CASSELLAGNTGELFF.

CDR3 DNA: TGTGCCAGCTCAAGGACTAGCAGCAATGAGCAGTTCTTC. Its translation: CASSRTSSNEQFF. The chain combines TRBV18 with TRBJ2-1; 8 positions agree with TRBD2. The CDR3 sequence is 13 residues long. V lost 5 bases to trimming and J lost 6 bases; unmatched junction nucleotides: 3. Germline CDR1 reads KGHSH; CDR2 reads LQKENI. The whole variable domain, remainder taken from reference TRBV18 and TRBJ2-1, is NAGVMQNPRHLVRRRGQEARLRCSPMKGHSHVYWYRQLPEEGLKFMVYLQKENIIDESGMPKERFSAEFPKEGPSILRIQQVVRGDSAAYFCASSRTSSNEQFFGPGTRLTVL.

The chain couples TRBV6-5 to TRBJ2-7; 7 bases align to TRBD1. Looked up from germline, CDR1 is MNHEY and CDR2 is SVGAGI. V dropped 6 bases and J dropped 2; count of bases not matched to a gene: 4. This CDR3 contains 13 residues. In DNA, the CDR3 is TGTGCCAGCAGGTCGACAGGGACCTACGAGCAGTACTTC. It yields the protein CASRSTGTYEQYF.

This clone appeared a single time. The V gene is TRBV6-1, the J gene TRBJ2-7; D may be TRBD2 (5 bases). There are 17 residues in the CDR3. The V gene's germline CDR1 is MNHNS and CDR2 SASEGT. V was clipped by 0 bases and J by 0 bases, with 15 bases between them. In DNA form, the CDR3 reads TGTGCCAGCAGTGAAGCGGTACTAGGGTTTGGCTCCTACGAGCAGTACTTC. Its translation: CASSEAVLGFGSYEQYF.

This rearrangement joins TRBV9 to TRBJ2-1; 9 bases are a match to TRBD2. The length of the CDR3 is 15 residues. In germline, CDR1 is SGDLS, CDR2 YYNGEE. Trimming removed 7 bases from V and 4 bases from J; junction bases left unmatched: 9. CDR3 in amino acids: CASSDSGSDYNEQFF. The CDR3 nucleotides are TGTGCCAGCTCGGATAGCGGGAGTGATTACAATGAGCAGTTCTTC. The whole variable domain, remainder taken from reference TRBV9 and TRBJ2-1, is DSGVTQTPKHLITATGQRVTLRCSPRSGDLSVYWYQQSLDQGLQFLIQYYNGEERAKGNILERFSAQQFPDLHSELNLSSLELGDSALYFCASSDSGSDYNEQFFGPGTRLTVL.

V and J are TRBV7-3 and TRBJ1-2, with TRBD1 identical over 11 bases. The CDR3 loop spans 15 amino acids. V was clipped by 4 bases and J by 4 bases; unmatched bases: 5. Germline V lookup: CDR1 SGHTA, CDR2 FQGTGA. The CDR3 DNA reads TGTGCCAGCAGCTGGACAGGGGGCGCAGGCTATGGCTACACCTTC. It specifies CASSWTGGAGYGYTF.

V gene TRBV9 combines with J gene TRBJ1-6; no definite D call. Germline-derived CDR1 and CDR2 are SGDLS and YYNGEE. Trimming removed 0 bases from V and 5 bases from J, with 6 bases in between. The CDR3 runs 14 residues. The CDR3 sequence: CASSVVADNSPLHF. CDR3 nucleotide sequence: TGTGCCAGCAGCGTAGTCGCGGATAATTCACCCCTCCACTTT.

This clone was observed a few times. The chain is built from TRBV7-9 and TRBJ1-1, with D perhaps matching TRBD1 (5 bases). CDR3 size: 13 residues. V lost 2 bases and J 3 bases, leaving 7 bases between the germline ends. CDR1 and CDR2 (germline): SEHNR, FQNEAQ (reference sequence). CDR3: CASSLLGDTEAFF. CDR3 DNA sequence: TGTGCCAGCAGCTTATTGGGGGACACTGAAGCTTTCTTT.

CDR3 DNA sequence: TGTGCCAGCAGGCCCTGGGAGCCCCTCTCTGGAAACACCATATATTTT. Encoded protein: CASRPWEPLSGNTIYF. The chain joins TRBV28 to TRBJ1-3; D is unresolved. The CDR3 runs 16 residues. V lost 6 bases and J lost 0, with 15 bases in between. Per germline, CDR1 MDHEN and CDR2 SYDVKM.

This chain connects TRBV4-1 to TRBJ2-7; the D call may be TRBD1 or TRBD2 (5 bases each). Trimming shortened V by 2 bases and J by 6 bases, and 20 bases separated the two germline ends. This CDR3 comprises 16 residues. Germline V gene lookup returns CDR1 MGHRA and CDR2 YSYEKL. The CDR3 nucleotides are TGCGCCAGCAGCCAACCCGGGACGGCAAGGCGGAGCGAGCAGTACTTC. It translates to CASSQPGTARRSEQYF.